The 3 T cell receptor beta chains below were found in one sample sequenced in a study of Ad26.COV2.S vaccination and SARS-CoV-2 variants. Treatment noted: 15 to 20 received Ad26.COV2.S at low or high dose, single or two shots; 5 received placebo; per-sample allocation not given. All samples were drawn on day 63, counting from the first vaccine or placebo injection. The table came from immunoSEQ multiplex PCR; TCRdb's copy has only in-frame clones and leaves some out. Among approximately 300,000 clones listed, approximately 80% were seen once. Material: peripheral blood, obtained in a trial of Ad26.COV2.S vaccine versus placebo. These receptors were collected from a person aged 18-60 years who received the Ad26.COV2.S COVID-19 vaccine or a placebo.

This clone appeared a single time. This chain links TRBV7-2 with TRBJ1-5; D remains ambiguous. Germline V gene lookup returns CDR1 SGHTA and CDR2 FQGNSA. The CDR3 is made up of 13 amino acids. The V gene lost 4 bases and the J gene lost 7 bases, with 11 bases spanning the gap. The CDR3 DNA sequence: TGTGCCAGCAGCTGGGAGTGGGGACAGCCCCAGCATTTT. It translates to CASSWEWGQPQHF.

The V gene is TRBV9, the J gene TRBJ1-6; tentatively, D is TRBD1 (6 bases). V lost 3 bases and J lost 7, with 14 bases in between. The CDR3 has 15 amino acids. Germline CDR1 SGDLS, CDR2 YYNGEE. CDR3: CASSAGRGKNSPLHF. CDR3 DNA: TGTGCCAGCAGCGCGGGGAGGGGGAAAAATTCACCCCTCCACTTT. Using reference TRBV9 and TRBJ1-6 for the parts outside the CDR3, the full variable domain is DSGVTQTPKHLITATGQRVTLRCSPRSGDLSVYWYQQSLDQGLQFLIQYYNGEERAKGNILERFSAQQFPDLHSELNLSSLELGDSALYFCASSAGRGKNSPLHFGNGTRLTVT.

J is TRBJ1-5 and V is TRBV5-6; no clear D. V was trimmed by 4 bases and J by 5 bases, leaving 25 bases between them. There are 18 residues in the CDR3. Germline V CDR1 and CDR2: SGHDT, YYEEEE. The CDR3, as DNA: TGTGCCAGCAGCCTGCATTTTAAGAGGAGGCGGACGGATCAGCCCCAGCATTTT. Its translation: CASSLHFKRRRTDQPQHF.